The entry below gives a single T cell receptor (beta chain) sequence along with its context. Its antigen is not identified. These data are taken from a study of monozygotic twins with inflammatory bowel disease. Study findings and constraints: The data offered no way to tell different T cell subtypes apart.

With about 15 and 9 cycles respectively, two nested PCRs were carried out on TCRalpha and TCRbeta cDNA. TCRdb re-called the 5' RACE reads and catalogs CDR3 proteins one per entry, DNA excluded. In all, the sample yields 45,000 or so distinct CDR3 sequences. Germline V gene lookup returns CDR1 SGHRS and CDR2 YFSETQ. The CDR3 totals 14 residues. The authors isolated total RNA from whole blood without sorting T cells. This sequence joins TRBV5-1 and TRBJ2-1; TCRdb proposes TRBD1, but this gene call is untestable without DNA. Sequencing was carried out using blood. This TCR derives from a human donor with ulcerative colitis or Crohn's disease, or a healthy co-twin of an affected twin (not recorded which). CDR3 protein: CASSLAGTQDEQFF.